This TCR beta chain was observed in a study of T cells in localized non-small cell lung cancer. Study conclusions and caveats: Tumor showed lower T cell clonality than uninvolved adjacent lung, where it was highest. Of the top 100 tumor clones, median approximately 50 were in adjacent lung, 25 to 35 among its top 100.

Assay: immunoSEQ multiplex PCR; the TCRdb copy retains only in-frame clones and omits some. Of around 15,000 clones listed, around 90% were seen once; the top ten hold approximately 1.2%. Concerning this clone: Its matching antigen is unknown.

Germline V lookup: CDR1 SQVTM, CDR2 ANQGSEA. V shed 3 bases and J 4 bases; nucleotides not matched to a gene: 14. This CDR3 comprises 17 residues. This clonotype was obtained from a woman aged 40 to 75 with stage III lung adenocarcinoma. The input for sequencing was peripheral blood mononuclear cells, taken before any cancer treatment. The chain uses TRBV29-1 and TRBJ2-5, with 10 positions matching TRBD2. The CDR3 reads CSVDGLAEGQGAETQYF. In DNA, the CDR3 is TGCAGCGTTGATGGACTAGCGGAGGGGCAGGGGGCAGAGACCCAGTACTTC.